The present T cell receptor (beta chain) was sequenced within a study of cytomegalovirus exposure and HLA in healthy donors. Whole-study findings and limits: Association of 15,000 to 20,000 TCR beta sequences with HLA alleles was found at 0.05 false discovery rate in a later analysis.

This clone came up once. The antigen remains unidentified. PCR involved 60 Vbeta and 13 Jbeta primers. This table comes from immunoSEQ multiplex PCR, and its TCRdb copy is limited to in-frame clones, with some not included. Of roughly 170,000 clones listed, roughly four fifths are singletons. With 4 bases clipped from V and 4 bases from J, the junction kept 5 bases outside the gene matches. This CDR3 region has 14 residues. CDR1 and CDR2 from the germline V gene are SEHNR and FQNEAQ (reference sequence). This receptor was taken from a man in his fifties or sixties in good health and CMV-seronegative. The chain joins TRBV7-9 to TRBJ1-2; TRBD1 matches 8 bases. Material for sequencing was PBMCs. CDR3 loop: CASSWADRAYGYTF. CDR3 DNA sequence: TGTGCCAGCAGCTGGGCGGACAGGGCCTATGGCTACACCTTC.